This T cell receptor beta chain is from a study of T cell repertoires in cytomegalovirus infection (dated by TCRdb to between 2018 and 2020). Looking at the study overall: Donor HLA type was relevant to the analysis, as public TCR beta signatures indicated carriage of CMV infection together with the matching HLA type. Broader findings and caveats from the paper: In the ex vivo response, HLA-C-restricted CMV-specific TCR beta clonotypes were dominant, and in two of eight donors the single most frequent clonotype came from this HLA-C-restricted group. In both this cohort and an independent cohort of over 350 donors, the cumulative frequency of public TCR beta family members distinguished carriers of CMV infection plus the relevant HLA type.

This clonotype was observed a handful of times. Its antigen is not yet known. The input lacks base qualities; no much larger clone sits a single base away. The CDR3 sequence holds 15 residues, the cysteine and phenylalanine included. Of all the DNA, just the CDR3 is kept, 45 bases in frame from base 1. CDR1 and CDR2 are read off the germline V gene as MDHEN and SYDVKM. V sheds 7 bases and J sheds 0 bases, leaving 15 bases between their ends. The instrument was an Illumina HiSeq 1500. TCRdb reanalyzed the raw reads on its own, using fastp at Q25 for trimming and MiXCR for clone calling, and kept in-frame beta chains. When rows share a CDR3 protein, they turn into one entry using the most common DNA and genes. For this sample the table gives more than 150,000 distinct CDR3 sequences, of which roughly a quarter were detected only once. The ten largest clones capture roughly 9.7% of the sample.

The sample taken for sequencing was PBMCs. The rearranged chain carries TRBV28 and TRBJ1-1; the best D guess is TRBD1, with 6 bases matching. The receptor was derived from a human donor in good health (CMV status not recorded). Some clones in this sample may be carry-over from other donors' samples. The CDR3 has the sequence CASIFPGGMNTEAFF. The sequence in DNA is TGTGCCAGCATTTTTCCGGGGGGCATGAACACTGAAGCTTTCTTT.